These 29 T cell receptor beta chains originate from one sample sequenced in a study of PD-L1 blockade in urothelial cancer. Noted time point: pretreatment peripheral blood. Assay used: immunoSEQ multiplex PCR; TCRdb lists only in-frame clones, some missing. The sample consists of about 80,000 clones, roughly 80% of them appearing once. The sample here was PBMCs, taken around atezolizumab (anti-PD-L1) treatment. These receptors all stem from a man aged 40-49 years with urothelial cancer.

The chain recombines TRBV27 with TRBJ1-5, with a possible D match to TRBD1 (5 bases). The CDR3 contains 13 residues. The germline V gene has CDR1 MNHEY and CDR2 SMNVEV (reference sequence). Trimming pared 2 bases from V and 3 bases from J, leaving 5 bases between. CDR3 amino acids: CASSLGANQPQHF. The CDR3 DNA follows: TGTGCCAGCAGTTTAGGGGCCAATCAGCCCCAGCATTTT.

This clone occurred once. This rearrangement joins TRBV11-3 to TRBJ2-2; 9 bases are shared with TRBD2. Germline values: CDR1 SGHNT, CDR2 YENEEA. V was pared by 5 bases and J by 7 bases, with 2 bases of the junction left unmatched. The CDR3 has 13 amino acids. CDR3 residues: CASSVSGSGELFF. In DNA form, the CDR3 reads TGTGCCAGCAGCGTTAGCGGGAGCGGGGAGCTGTTTTTT.

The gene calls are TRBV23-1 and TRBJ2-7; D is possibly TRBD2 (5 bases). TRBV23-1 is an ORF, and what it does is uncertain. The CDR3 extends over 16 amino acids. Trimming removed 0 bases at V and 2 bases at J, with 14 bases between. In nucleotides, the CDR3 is TGCGCCAGCAGTCAATCGGGAGCACCGGCCCCCTACGAGCAGTACTTC. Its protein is CASSQSGAPAPYEQYF.

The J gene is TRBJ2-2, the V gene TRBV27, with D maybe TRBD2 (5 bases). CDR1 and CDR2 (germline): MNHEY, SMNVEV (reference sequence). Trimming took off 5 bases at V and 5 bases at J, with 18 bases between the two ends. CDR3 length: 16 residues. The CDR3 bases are TGTGCCAGCAGTATGAGAGCACTCGGGAATACCGGGGAGCTGTTTTTT. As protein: CASSMRALGNTGELFF.

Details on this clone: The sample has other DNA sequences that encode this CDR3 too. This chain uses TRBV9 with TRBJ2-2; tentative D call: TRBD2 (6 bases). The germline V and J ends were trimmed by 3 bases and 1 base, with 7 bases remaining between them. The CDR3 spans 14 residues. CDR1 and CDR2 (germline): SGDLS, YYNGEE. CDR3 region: CASSAGLNTGELFF. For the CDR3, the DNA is TGTGCCAGCAGCGCGGGACTGAACACCGGGGAGCTGTTTTTT. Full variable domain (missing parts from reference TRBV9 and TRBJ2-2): DSGVTQTPKHLITATGQRVTLRCSPRSGDLSVYWYQQSLDQGLQFLIQYYNGEERAKGNILERFSAQQFPDLHSELNLSSLELGDSALYFCASSAGLNTGELFFGEGSRLTVL.

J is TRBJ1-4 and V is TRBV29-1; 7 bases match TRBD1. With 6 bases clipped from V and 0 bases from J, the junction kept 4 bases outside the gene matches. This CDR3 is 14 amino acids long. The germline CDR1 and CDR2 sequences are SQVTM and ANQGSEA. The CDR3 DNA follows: TGCAGCGTGGCACAGGGGCCAACTAATGAAAAACTGTTTTTT. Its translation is CSVAQGPTNEKLFF.

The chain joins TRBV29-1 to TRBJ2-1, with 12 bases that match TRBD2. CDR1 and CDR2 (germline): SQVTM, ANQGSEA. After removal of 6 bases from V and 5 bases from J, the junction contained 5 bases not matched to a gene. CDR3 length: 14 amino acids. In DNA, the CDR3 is TGCAGCGTAGCTAGCGGGAGGGTTAACAATGAGCAGTTCTTC. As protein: CSVASGRVNNEQFF.

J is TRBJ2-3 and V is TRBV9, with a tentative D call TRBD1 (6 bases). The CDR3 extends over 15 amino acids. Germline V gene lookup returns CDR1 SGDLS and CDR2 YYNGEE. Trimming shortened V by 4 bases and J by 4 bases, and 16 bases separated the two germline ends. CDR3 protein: CASSPIGQSPDTQYF. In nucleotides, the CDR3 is TGTGCCAGCAGCCCCATCGGACAGAGCCCAGATACGCAGTATTTT.

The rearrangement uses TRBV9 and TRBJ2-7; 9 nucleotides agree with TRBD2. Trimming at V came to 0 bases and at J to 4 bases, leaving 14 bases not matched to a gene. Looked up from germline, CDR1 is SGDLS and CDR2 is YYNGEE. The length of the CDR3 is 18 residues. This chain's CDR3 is CASSVGLSGRPLGYEQYF. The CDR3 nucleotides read TGTGCCAGCAGCGTAGGATTGAGCGGGAGGCCGCTTGGGTACGAGCAGTACTTC.

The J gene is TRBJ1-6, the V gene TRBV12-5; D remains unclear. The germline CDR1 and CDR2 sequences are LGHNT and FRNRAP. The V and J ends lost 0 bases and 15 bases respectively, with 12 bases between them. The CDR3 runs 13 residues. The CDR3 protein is CASGLVRGQGLHF. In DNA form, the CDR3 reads TGTGCTAGTGGTTTGGTACGCGGTCAAGGCCTCCACTTT.

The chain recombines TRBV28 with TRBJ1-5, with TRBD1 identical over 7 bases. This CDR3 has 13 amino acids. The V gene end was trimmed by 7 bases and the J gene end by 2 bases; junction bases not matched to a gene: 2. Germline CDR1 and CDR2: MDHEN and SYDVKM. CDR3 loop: CASKGAGNQPQHF. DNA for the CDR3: TGTGCCAGCAAGGGGGCCGGCAATCAGCCCCAGCATTTT.

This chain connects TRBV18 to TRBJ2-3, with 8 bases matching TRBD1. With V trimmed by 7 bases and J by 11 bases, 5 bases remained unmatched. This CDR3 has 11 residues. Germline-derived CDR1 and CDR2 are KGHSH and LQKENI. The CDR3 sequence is CASLTGTGQYF. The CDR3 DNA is TGTGCCAGCTTAACCGGGACAGGGCAGTATTTT.

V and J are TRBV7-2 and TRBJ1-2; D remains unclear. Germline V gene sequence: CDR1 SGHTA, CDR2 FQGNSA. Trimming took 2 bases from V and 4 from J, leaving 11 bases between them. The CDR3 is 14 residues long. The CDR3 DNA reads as TGTGCCAGCAGCTTAAAAACGGGTATCTATGGCTACACCTTC. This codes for CASSLKTGIYGYTF.

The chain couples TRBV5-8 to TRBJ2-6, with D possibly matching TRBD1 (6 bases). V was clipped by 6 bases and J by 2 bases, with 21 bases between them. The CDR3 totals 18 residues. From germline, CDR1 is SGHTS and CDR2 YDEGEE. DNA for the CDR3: TGTGCCAGCATCAGAGGGGTTAGAGAGGGGGCTGGGGCCAACGTCCTGACTTTC. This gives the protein CASIRGVREGAGANVLTF. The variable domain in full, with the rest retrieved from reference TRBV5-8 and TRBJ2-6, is EAGVTQSPTHLIKTRGQQATLRCSPISGHTSVYWYQQALGLGLQFLLWYDEGEERNRGNFPPRFSGRQFPNYSSELNVNALELEDSALYLCASIRGVREGAGANVLTFGAGSRLTVL.

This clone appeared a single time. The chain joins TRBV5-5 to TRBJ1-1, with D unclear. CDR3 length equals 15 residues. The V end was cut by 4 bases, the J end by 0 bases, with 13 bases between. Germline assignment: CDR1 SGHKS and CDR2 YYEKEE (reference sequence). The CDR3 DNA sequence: TGTGCCAGCAGCCCCACAGCTACAATGAACACTGAAGCTTTCTTT. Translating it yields CASSPTATMNTEAFF.

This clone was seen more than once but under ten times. As DNA, the CDR3 is TGCGCCAGCAGTCGAGGACAGCTGAACACTGAAGCTTTCTTT. Its protein is CASSRGQLNTEAFF. This chain uses TRBV4-1 with TRBJ1-1; TRBD1 might be the D (6 bases). Germline V gene data show CDR1 as MGHRA and CDR2 as YSYEKL. The CDR3 consists of 14 residues. The ends were cut back, 6 bases at V and 0 bases at J, with 11 bases in the middle.

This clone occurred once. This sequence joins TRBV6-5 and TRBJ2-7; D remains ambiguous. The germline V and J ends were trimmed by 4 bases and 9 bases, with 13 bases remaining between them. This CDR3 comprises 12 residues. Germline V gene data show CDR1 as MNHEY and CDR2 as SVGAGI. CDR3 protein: CASSSTPAGQYF. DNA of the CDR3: TGTGCCAGCAGTTCCACCCCAGCAGGGCAGTACTTC.

The CDR3 reads CASSFRLAANTGELFF. Here the CDR3 DNA reads TGTGCCAGCAGCTTCCGACTAGCGGCGAACACCGGGGAGCTGTTTTTT. This chain links TRBV9 with TRBJ2-2; 9 bases align to TRBD2. V was pared by 4 bases and J by 0 bases, with 4 bases of the junction left unmatched. In germline, CDR1 is SGDLS, CDR2 YYNGEE. This CDR3 is built from 16 residues.

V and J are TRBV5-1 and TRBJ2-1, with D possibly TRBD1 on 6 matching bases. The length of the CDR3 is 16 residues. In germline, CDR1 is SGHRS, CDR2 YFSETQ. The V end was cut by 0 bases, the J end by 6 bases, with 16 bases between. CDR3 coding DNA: TGCGCCAGCAGCTTGGTGCCGCAGGGGAATGGCAATGAGCAGTTCTTC. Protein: CASSLVPQGNGNEQFF.

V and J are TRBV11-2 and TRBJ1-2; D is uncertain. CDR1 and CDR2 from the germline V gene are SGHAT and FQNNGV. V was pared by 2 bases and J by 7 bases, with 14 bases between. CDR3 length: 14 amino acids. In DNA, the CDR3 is TGTGCCAGCAGCTTAAGTCCTGAGGGCCTTGGCTACACCTTC. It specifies CASSLSPEGLGYTF.

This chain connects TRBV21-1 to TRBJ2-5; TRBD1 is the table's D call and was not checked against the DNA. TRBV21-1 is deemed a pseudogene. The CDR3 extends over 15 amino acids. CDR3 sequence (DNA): TGTGCCAGCAGCAAAGAGAGGGGGCCGGGGGAGACCCAGTACTTC. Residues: CASSKERGPGETQYF.

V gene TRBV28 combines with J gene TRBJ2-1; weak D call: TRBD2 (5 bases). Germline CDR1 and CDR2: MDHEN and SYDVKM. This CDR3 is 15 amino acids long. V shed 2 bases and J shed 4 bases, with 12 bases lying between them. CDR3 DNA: TGTGCCAGCAGTTTAAGGGAGTCGATGTACAATGAGCAGTTCTTC. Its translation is CASSLRESMYNEQFF.

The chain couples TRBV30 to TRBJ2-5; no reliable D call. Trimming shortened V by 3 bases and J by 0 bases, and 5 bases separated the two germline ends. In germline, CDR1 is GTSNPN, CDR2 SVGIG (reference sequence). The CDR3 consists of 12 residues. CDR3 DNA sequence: TGTGCCTGGAGGTCTTACCAAGAGACCCAGTACTTC. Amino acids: CAWRSYQETQYF.

The CDR3 DNA reads TGTGCCAGCGCCGTAGGGGACTTGCTAGAGCAGTACTTC. Protein product: CASAVGDLLEQYF. The J gene is TRBJ2-7, the V gene TRBV6-5; a weak D match, TRBD2 (6 bases). This CDR3 has 13 amino acids. V was cut by 8 bases and J by 7 bases, with 18 bases left in between. In germline, CDR1 is MNHEY, CDR2 SVGAGI.

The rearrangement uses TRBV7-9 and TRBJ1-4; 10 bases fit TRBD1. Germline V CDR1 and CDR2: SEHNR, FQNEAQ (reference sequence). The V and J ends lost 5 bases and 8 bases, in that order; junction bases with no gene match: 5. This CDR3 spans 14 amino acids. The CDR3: CASSPGQGYEKLFF. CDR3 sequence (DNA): TGTGCCAGCAGCCCGGGACAGGGGTACGAAAAACTGTTTTTT.

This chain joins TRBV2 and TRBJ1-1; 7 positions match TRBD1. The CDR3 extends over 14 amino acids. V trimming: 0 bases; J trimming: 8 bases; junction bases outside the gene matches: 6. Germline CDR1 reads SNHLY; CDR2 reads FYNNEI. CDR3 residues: CASSEALRGREAFF. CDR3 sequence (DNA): TGTGCCAGCAGTGAAGCGCTTAGGGGGCGCGAAGCTTTCTTT.

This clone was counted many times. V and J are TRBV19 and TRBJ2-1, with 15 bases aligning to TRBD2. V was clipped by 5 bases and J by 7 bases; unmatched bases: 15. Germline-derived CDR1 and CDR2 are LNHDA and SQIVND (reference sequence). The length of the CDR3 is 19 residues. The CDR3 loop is CASSDMPSGLAGGRNEQFF. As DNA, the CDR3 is TGTGCCAGTAGTGATATGCCTTCGGGACTAGCGGGAGGTAGGAATGAGCAGTTCTTC.

CDR3 region: CASSQDPKARFNEQFF. The CDR3, as DNA: TGCGCCAGCAGCCAAGACCCTAAAGCGCGCTTCAATGAGCAGTTCTTC. The chain carries TRBV4-3 and TRBJ2-1; the D is unclear. Trimming left V 0 bases short and J 6 bases short, with 15 bases between. Germline CDR1 is LGHNA and CDR2 is YSLEER. The CDR3 loop spans 16 amino acids.

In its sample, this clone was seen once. CDR3 sequence reads: CASSAEQGLYGYTF. CDR3 nucleotide sequence: TGTGCCAGCAGTGCTGAACAGGGCCTCTATGGCTACACCTTC. The chain uses TRBV2 and TRBJ1-2, with D perhaps matching TRBD1 (6 bases). CDR1 and CDR2 (germline): SNHLY, FYNNEI. V was cut by 4 bases and J by 4 bases, with 13 bases left in between. The CDR3 loop spans 14 amino acids.